The rows below give T cell receptor beta chains drawn from one sample of a study of T cells in Graves' hyperthyroidism and ophthalmopathy. TCRdb called the multiplex PCR reads again in MiXCR, with one record for every CDR3 protein. The sample yields hundreds of thousands of distinct CDR3 sequences, approximately 15% seen once. Sequenced sample: blood. These receptors originate from a woman aged 18-29 years with Graves' hyperthyroidism. CDR3s include the opening cysteine and the closing phenylalanine or tryptophan. The D gene is left open where the match is weak. A row's size may be missing; if present it is once, few, many or a size class.

V	D	J	size	DNA	CDR3
TRBV5-1	NA	TRBJ1-1	many	TGCGCCAGCAGCGTCCAGGGATTCGAGACTGAAGCTTTCTTT	CASSVQGFETEAFF
TRBV20-1	TRBD1	TRBJ2-7	many	TGCAGTGTTCGCGGGACAGGGGTCTACGAGCAGTACTTC	CSVRGTGVYEQYF
TRBV5-1	TRBD1	TRBJ2-7	many	TGCGCCAGCAGCTTCCAGGGGGACTACGAGCAGTACTTC	CASSFQGDYEQYF
TRBV7-2	NA	TRBJ2-2	many	TGTGCCAGCAGCTTAGTTCCGCTGAACACCGGGGAGCTGTTTTTT	CASSLVPLNTGELFF
TRBV6-1	NA	TRBJ1-5	many	TGTGCCAGCACGACGGGCAATAGCAATCAGCCCCAGCATTTT	CASTTGNSNQPQHF
TRBV11-2	NA	TRBJ2-7	NA	TGTGCCAGCAGCTTGGCAGGGAGAGAGAGGACCTACGAGCAGTACTTC	CASSLAGRERTYEQYF
TRBV4-1	TRBD1	TRBJ1-6	NA	TGCGCCAGCAGCCACCTCGGGACAGGGGCTGGTAATTCACCCCTCCACTTT	CASSHLGTGAGNSPLHF
TRBV12-3/TRBV12-4	NA	TRBJ2-7	many	TGTGCCAGCAGCCTTAGCCCATCGAGCTCCTACGAGCAGTACTTC	CASSLSPSSSYEQYF
TRBV28	TRBD2	TRBJ2-5	NA	TGTGCCACACAGCGGGGGCTAGAAGAGACCCAGTACTTC	CATQRGLEETQYF
TRBV3-1	NA	TRBJ2-2	NA	TGTGCCAGCACCCAGGAGTGGCCCGGGGAGCTGTTTTTT	CASTQEWPGELFF
TRBV19	NA	TRBJ1-2	NA	TGTGCCAGTAGTATAGATCTGGGTCCAGGGAGTGGCTACACCTTC	CASSIDLGPGSGYTF
TRBV2	NA	TRBJ1-3	NA	TGTGCCAGCACTAACCGGTCCACCCCCTCTGGAAACACCATATATTTT	CASTNRSTPSGNTIYF
TRBV5-1	NA	TRBJ2-7	NA	TGCGCCAGCAGCCAAAGCCGGGACCCGTTCACCTACGAGCAGTACTTC	CASSQSRDPFTYEQYF
TRBV3-1	NA	TRBJ2-2	many	TGTGCCAGCAGCCGAAGCGGCCTACGGAACACCGGGGAGCTGTTTTTT	CASSRSGLRNTGELFF
TRBV20-1	NA	TRBJ2-3	many	TGCAGTGGTAGAGAGAGCACAGATACGCAGTATTTT	CSGRESTDTQYF
TRBV10-3	NA	TRBJ2-5	many	TGTGCCATCAGCATGGGAACGAACAGGAGGGGGGAGACCCAGTACTTC	CAISMGTNRRGETQYF
TRBV7-3	NA	TRBJ2-1	many	TGTGCCAGCAGCCCGTCAGGGGTTGGCAATGAGCAGTTCTTC	CASSPSGVGNEQFF
TRBV2	NA	TRBJ1-1	many	TGTGCCAGCAGTTATCAGGGTAACACTGAAGCTTTCTTT	CASSYQGNTEAFF
TRBV5-1	NA	TRBJ2-2	few	TGCGCCAGCAGATTAAAGAACACCGGGGAGCTGTTTTTT	CASRLKNTGELFF
TRBV4-1	NA	TRBJ2-7	NA	TGCGCCAGCAGCCAATCAGAACAGGGAGCCTACGAGCAGTACTTC	CASSQSEQGAYEQYF
TRBV9	NA	TRBJ2-7	many	TGTGCCAGCAGCGTCTCCGGGACTCCTTACTCCTACGAGCAGTACTTC	CASSVSGTPYSYEQYF
TRBV27	NA	TRBJ1-5	many	TGTGCCAGCAGTACCATCGGGGGACCTTATAGCAATCAGCCCCAGCATTTT	CASSTIGGPYSNQPQHF
TRBV12-3/TRBV12-4	TRBD2	TRBJ2-1	many	TGTGCCACCCAGACTAGCGGGTACAATGAGCAGTTCTTC	CATQTSGYNEQFF
TRBV4-2	NA	TRBJ1-2	NA	TGTGCCAGCAGCCCCGAGGACAGTCCTAACTATGGCTACACCTTC	CASSPEDSPNYGYTF
TRBV30	NA	TRBJ2-3	many	TGTGCCTGGCAGGATTCTTTTGGTAATACGCAGTATTTT	CAWQDSFGNTQYF
TRBV19	NA	TRBJ1-2	many	TGTGCCAGTAGTAAAGGCGGGATAGAGGACTATGGCTACACCTTC	CASSKGGIEDYGYTF
TRBV6-2/TRBV6-3	TRBD2	TRBJ2-2	NA	TGTGCCAGCAGTTACTGGGACTATAGCGGGGTCGCGAACACCGGGGAGCTGTTTTTT	CASSYWDYSGVANTGELFF
TRBV9	TRBD2	TRBJ2-3	many	TGTGCCAGCAGCGTAGGTAGCGGGAGTGAGGGAGATACGCAGTATTTT	CASSVGSGSEGDTQYF